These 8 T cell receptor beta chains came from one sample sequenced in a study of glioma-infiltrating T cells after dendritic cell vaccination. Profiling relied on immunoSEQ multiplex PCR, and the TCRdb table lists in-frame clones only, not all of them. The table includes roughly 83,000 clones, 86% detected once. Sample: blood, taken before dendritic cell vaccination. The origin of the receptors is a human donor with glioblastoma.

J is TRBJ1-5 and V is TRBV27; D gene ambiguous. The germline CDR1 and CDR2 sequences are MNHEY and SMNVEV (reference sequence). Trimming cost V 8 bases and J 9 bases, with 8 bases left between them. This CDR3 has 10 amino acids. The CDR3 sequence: CASGSWPQHF. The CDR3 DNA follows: TGTGCCAGCGGCAGTTGGCCCCAGCATTTT.

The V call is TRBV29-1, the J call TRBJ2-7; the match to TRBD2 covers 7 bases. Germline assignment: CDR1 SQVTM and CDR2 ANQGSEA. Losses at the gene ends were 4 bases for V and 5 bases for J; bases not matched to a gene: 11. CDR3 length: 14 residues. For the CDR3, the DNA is TGCAGCGTTGCGGGGGGAGTGGGTTTACACGAGCAGTACTTC. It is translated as CSVAGGVGLHEQYF.

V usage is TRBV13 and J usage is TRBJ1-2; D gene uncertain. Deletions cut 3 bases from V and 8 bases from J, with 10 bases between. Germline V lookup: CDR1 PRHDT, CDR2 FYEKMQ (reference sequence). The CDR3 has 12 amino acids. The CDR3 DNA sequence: TGTGCCAGCAGCTTTAGAGGCAGCGGCTACACCTTC. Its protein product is CASSFRGSGYTF.

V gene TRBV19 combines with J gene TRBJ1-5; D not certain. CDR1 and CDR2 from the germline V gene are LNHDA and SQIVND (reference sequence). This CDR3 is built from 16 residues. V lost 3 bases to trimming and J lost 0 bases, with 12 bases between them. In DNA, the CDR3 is TGTGCCAGTAGTATGGGCATTTCTTATAGCAATCAGCCCCAGCATTTT. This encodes CASSMGISYSNQPQHF.

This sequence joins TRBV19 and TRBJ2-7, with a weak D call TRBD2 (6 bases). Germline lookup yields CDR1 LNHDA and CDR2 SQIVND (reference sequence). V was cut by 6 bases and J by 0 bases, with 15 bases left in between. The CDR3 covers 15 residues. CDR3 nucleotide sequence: TGTGCCAGTAGCCCCCCGGGGGAAAGCTCCTACGAGCAGTACTTC. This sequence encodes CASSPPGESSYEQYF.

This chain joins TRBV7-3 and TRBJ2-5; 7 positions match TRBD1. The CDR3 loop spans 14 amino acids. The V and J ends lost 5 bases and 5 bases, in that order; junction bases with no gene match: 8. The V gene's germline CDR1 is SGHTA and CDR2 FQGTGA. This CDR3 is CASSPTGFRETQYF. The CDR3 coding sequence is TGTGCCAGCAGCCCGACAGGGTTCAGGGAGACCCAGTACTTC.

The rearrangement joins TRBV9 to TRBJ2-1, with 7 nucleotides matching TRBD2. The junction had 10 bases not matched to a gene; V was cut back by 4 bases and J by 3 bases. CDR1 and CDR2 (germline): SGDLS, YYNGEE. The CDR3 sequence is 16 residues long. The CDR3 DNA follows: TGTGCCAGCAGCAAAGGTACTAGCGCGGTCTACAATGAGCAGTTCTTC. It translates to CASSKGTSAVYNEQFF.

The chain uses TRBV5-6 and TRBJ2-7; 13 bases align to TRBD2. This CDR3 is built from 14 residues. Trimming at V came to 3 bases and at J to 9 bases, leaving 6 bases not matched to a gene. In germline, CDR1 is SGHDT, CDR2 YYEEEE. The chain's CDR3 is CASSSTSGRAGQYF. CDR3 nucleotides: TGTGCCAGCAGCTCCACTAGCGGGAGGGCCGGGCAGTACTTC.